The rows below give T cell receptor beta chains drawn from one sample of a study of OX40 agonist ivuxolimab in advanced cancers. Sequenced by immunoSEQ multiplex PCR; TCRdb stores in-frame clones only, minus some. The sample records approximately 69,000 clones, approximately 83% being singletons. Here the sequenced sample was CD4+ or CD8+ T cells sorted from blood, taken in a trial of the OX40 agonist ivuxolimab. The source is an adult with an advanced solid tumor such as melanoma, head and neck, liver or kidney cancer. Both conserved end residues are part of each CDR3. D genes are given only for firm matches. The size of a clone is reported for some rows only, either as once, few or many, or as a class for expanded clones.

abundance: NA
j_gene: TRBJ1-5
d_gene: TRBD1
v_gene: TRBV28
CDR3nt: TGTGCCAGCAGCTCCATTAAAACGGACAGGGGTAAAAGCAATCAGCCCCAGCATTTT
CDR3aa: CASSSIKTDRGKSNQPQHF

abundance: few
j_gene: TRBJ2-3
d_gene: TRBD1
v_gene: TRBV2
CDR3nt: TGTGCCAGCAGTCGATGGACAGGGTTTGATACGCAGTATTTT
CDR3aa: CASSRWTGFDTQYF

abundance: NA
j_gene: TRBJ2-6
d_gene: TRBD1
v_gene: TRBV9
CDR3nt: TGTGCCAGCAGCGCAGCGGGACAGGGATCCTCTGGGGCCAACGTCCTGACTTTC
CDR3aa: CASSAAGQGSSGANVLTF

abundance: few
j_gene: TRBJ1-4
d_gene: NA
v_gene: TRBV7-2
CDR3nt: TGTGCCAGCAGCTTAGTCGGGACGGGTGAAAAACTGTTTTTT
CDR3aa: CASSLVGTGEKLFF

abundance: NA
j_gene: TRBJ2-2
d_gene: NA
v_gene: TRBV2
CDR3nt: TGTGCCAGCACCCAGACACGCACCGGGGAGCTGTTTTTT
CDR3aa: CASTQTRTGELFF

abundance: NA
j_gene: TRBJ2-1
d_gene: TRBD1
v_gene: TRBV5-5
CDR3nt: TGTGCCAGCAGCGGCGGGACAGGGAGTTACGATGAGCAGTTCTTC
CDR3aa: CASSGGTGSYDEQFF

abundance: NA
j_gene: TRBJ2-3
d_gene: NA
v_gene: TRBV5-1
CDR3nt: TGCGCCAGCAGCTTGGTAGGCGGGCGGTCAGATACGCAGTATTTT
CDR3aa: CASSLVGGRSDTQYF

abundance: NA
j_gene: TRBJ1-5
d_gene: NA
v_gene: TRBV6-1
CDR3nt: TGTGCCAGTACTGGAGGACGCAATCAGCCCCAGCATTTT
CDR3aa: CASTGGRNQPQHF

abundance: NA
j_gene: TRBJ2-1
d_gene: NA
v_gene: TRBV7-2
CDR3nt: TGTGCCAGCAGCTTAGGTGGGACGGTCAATGAGCAGTTCTTC
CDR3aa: CASSLGGTVNEQFF

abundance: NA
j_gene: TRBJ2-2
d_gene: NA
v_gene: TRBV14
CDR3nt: TGTGCCAGCAGCCAAGTGGGCAGGGGGAACACCGGGGAGCTGTTTTTT
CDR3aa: CASSQVGRGNTGELFF

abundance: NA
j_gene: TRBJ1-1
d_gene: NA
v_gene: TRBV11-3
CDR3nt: TGTGCCAGCAGCTCCAATACGAACACTGAAGCTTTCTTT
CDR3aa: CASSSNTNTEAFF

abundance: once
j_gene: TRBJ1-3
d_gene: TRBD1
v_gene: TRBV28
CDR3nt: TGTGCCAGCAGTTTATTCGCGACAGGGGGAGGAAACACCATATATTTT
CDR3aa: CASSLFATGGGNTIYF

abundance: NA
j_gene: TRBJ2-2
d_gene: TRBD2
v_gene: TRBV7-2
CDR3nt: TGTGCCAGCAGCCGGACTAGCGGGAACACCGGGGAGCTGTTTTTT
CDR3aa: CASSRTSGNTGELFF

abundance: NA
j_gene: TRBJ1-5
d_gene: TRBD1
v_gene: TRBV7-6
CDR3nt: TGTGCCAGCAGCTTAGGACAGGGGGGGCCCCAGCATTTT
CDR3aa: CASSLGQGGPQHF

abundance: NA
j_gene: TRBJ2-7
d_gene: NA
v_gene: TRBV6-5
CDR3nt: TGTGCCAGCAGTTACTCAAGGGACCGGTCCTACGAGCAGTACTTC
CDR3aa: CASSYSRDRSYEQYF

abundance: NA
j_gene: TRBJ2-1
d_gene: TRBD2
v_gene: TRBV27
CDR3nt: TGTGCCAGCAGTTCGGGACTAGCGGGAGTCTACAATGAGCAGTTCTTC
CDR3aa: CASSSGLAGVYNEQFF

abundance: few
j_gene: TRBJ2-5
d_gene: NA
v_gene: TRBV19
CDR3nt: TGTGCCAGTGGGGGTATTAGGGAGACCCAGTACTTC
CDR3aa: CASGGIRETQYF

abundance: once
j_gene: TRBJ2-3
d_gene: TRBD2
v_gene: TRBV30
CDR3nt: TGTGCCTGGAGTTCGCCTAAGGGACTAGCGAATCGCTTGGGCACAGATACGCAGTATTTT
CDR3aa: CAWSSPKGLANRLGTDTQYF

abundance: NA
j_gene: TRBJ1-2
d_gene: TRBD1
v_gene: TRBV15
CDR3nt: TGTGCCACCAGCGCGCGGGACAGGGGTGGCTACACCTTC
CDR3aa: CATSARDRGGYTF

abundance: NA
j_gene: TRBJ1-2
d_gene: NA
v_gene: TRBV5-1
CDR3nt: TGCGCCAGCAGCGGCCAGGGGAGCGATGGCTACACCTTC
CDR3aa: CASSGQGSDGYTF

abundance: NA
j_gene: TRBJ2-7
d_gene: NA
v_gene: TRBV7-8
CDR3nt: TGTGCCAGCAGCTTAGATATGCGACGGTACGAGCAGTACTTC
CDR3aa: CASSLDMRRYEQYF

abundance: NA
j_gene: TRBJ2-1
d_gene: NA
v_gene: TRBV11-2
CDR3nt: TGTGCCAGCAGCTTAGGGGGCCAGCGAGTGGATGAGCAGTTCTTC
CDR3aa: CASSLGGQRVDEQFF

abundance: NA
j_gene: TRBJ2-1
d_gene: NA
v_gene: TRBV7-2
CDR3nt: TGTGCCAGCAGCTTAGACAGGTCCTCCTACAATGAGCAGTTCTTC
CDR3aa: CASSLDRSSYNEQFF

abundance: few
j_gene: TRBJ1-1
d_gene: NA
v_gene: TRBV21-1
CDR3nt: TGTGCCAGCAGCAAAGCCCCCGGGACAGGGGGGCTTAACACTGAAGCTTTCTTT
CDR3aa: CASSKAPGTGGLNTEAFF

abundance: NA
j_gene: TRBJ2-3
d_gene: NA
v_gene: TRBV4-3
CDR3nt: TGCGCCAGCAGCCAAGAAGGTGCAGATACGCAGTATTTT
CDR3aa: CASSQEGADTQYF

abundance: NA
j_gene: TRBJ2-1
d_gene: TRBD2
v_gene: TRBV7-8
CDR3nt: TGTGCCAGCAGTGGACTAGCGTCCTACAATGAGCAGTTCTTC
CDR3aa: CASSGLASYNEQFF

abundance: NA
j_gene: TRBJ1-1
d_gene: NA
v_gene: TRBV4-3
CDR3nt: TGCGCCAGCAGCCAAGGTACGTCGAACACTGAAGCTTTCTTT
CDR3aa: CASSQGTSNTEAFF

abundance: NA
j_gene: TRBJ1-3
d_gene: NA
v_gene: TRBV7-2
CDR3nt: TGTGCCAGCAGCTTAGGGCCTTCTGGAAACACCATATATTTT
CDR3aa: CASSLGPSGNTIYF

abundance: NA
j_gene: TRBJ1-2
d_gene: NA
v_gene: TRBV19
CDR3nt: TGTGCCAGTACCCTAGACGGGCTCCTCTATGGCTACACCTTC
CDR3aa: CASTLDGLLYGYTF

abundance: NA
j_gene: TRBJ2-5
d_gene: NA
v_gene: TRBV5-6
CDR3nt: TGTGCCAGCAGCTTGTTTGGGGTACAAGAGACCCAGTACTTC
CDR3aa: CASSLFGVQETQYF

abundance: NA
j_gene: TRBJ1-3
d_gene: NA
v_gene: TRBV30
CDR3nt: TGTGCCTGGAGTTCATCTGGAAACACCATATATTTT
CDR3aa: CAWSSSGNTIYF

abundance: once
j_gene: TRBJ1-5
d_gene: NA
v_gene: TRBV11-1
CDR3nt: TGTGCCAGCAGCAAAACAGGCGATCAGCCCCAGCATTTT
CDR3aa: CASSKTGDQPQHF

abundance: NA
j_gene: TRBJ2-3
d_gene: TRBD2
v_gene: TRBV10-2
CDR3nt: TGCGCCAGCCGTCCGGGACTAGGCACAGATACGCAGTATTTT
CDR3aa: CASRPGLGTDTQYF

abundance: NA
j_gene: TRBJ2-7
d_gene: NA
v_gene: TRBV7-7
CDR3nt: TGTGCTAGCAGCTCCTCGGTCTTACGGGCGGGAGAGCAGTACTTC
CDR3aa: CASSSSVLRAGEQYF

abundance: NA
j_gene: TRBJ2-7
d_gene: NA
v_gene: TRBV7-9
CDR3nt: TGTGCCACCCTGAGAGACAGGAACACCTACGAGCAGTACTTC
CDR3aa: CATLRDRNTYEQYF

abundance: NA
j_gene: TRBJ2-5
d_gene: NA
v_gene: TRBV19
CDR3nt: TGTGCCAGTAGTTCACAGGGAGGTTGGCAAGAGACCCAGTACTTC
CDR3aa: CASSSQGGWQETQYF

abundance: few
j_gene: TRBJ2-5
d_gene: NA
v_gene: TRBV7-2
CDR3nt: TGTGCCAGCAGCTTAGCAGGGGGCGCGGGGGAGACCCAGTACTTC
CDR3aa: CASSLAGGAGETQYF

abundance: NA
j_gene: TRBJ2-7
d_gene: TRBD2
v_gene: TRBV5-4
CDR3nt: TGTGCCAGCAGCTGGGCGGACGGTAGCGGGGGTTACGAGCAGTACTTC
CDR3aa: CASSWADGSGGYEQYF

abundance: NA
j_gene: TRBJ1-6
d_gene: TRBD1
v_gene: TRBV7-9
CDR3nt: TGTGCCAGCAGCTCCAGGGGGAAAGGAACTAATTCACCCCTCCACTTT
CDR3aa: CASSSRGKGTNSPLHF

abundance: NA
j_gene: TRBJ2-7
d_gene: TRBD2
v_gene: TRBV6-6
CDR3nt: TGTGCCAGCAGTTACCCCCTTAGCGGGAGCGGGAACGAGCAGTACTTC
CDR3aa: CASSYPLSGSGNEQYF

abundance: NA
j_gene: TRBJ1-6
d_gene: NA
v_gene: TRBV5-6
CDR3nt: TGTGCCAGCAGCCTGCCCGGGGCGTATAATTCACCCCTCCACTTT
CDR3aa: CASSLPGAYNSPLHF

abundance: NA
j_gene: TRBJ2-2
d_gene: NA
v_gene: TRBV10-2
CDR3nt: TGCGCCAGCAGTGAGTGGGAGAAGGCCGGGGAGCTGTTTTTT
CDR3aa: CASSEWEKAGELFF

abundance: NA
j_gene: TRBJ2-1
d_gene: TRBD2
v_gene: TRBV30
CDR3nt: TGTGCCTGGAGGCAAAGAAGGCTAGCGGGGGTCTACAATGAGCAGTTCTTC
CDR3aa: CAWRQRRLAGVYNEQFF

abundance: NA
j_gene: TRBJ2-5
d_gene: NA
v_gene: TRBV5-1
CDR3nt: TGCGCCAGCAGCTTGGATTTGGGCCGGGAGACCCAGTACTTC
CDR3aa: CASSLDLGRETQYF

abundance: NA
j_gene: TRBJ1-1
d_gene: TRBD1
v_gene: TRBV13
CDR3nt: TGTGCCAGCAGCTACCGCCCCCAGGGGGGGGTGAACACTGAAGCTTTCTTT
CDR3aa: CASSYRPQGGVNTEAFF

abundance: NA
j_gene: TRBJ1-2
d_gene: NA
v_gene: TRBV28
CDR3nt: TGTGCCAGCAGTTTCACGGCCTATGGCTACACCTTC
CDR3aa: CASSFTAYGYTF

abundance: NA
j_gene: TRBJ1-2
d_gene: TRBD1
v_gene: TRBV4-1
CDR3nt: TGCGCCAGCAGGATTAGACCGGGACAGGGTTCTAACTATGGCTACACCTTC
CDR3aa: CASRIRPGQGSNYGYTF

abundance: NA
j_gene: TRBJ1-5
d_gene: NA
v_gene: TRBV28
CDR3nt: TGTGCCAGCAGTTTATTGACAAGCCGGAATCAGCCCCAGCATTTT
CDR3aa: CASSLLTSRNQPQHF

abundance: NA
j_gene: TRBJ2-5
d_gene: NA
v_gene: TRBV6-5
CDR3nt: TGTGCCAGCAGTTCGAAAGGGGAGACCCAGTACTTC
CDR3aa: CASSSKGETQYF

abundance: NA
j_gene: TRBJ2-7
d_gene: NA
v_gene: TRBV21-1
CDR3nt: TGTGCCAGCAGCAAAGGGACAGGCGACACCATATACGAGCAGTACTTC
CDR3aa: CASSKGTGDTIYEQYF

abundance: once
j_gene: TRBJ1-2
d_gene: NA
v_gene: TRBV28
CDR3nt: TGTGCCAGCAGTTTGCTCCGCCAAGTCGTCCCTTATGGCTACACCTTC
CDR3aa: CASSLLRQVVPYGYTF